Listed below are T cell receptor beta chains from one sample, sequenced in a study of cytomegalovirus exposure and HLA in healthy donors. The protocol was immunoSEQ multiplex PCR, while the TCRdb copy is restricted to in-frame clones and leaves out a portion. The sample lists around 130,000 clones; approximately 80% were seen once. The sequencing input was PBMCs. The receptors were sampled from a woman in her thirties or forties in good health and CMV-seronegative. Each CDR3 is given with its conserved first and last residue. D genes are given only for firm matches. Clone size appears in some rows only: once, few, many, or a class for an expanded clone.

>TRBJ2-1|TRBV6-1|few|TRBD2
CASSDPAGGLNEQFF
TGTGCCAGCAGTGATCCAGCGGGGGGGCTAAATGAGCAGTTCTTC
>TRBJ2-7|TRBV18|-|TRBD1
CASSPPGSGQGPHEQYF
TGTGCCAGCTCACCACCGGGTTCGGGACAGGGACCCCACGAGCAGTACTTC
>TRBJ1-3|TRBV10-2|few|TRBD1
CASEDRPSGNTIYF
TGCGCCAGCGAGGACAGGCCCTCTGGAAACACCATATATTTT
>TRBJ2-7|TRBV27|once|TRBD1
CASSTTTGQKYEQYF
TGTGCCAGCAGTACCACCACGGGACAGAAGTACGAGCAGTACTTC
>TRBJ2-1|TRBV12-5|-|TRBD1
CASAWDSYNEQFF
TGTGCTAGTGCCTGGGACAGCTACAATGAGCAGTTCTTC
>TRBJ2-3|TRBV2|-|TRBD1
CASSGDRGESQYF
TGTGCCAGCAGTGGGGACAGGGGGGAATCGCAGTATTTT
>TRBJ2-7|TRBV4-3|-|TRBD2
CASSQDVWGTGGYEQYF
TGCGCCAGCAGCCAAGATGTTTGGGGGACGGGAGGGTACGAGCAGTACTTC
>TRBJ1-1|TRBV19|-|-
CASSIIRHGGSTEAFF
TGTGCCAGTAGTATCATCAGGCATGGCGGGAGCACTGAAGCTTTCTTT
>TRBJ1-1|TRBV10-3|-|-
CAISVSTENAEAFF
TGTGCCATCAGTGTTTCCACAGAGAACGCTGAAGCTTTCTTT
>TRBJ1-5|TRBV7-2|-|-
CASSLDGGGNQPQHF
TGTGCCAGCAGCTTAGACGGGGGAGGCAATCAGCCCCAGCATTTT
>TRBJ2-7|TRBV18|-|-
CASSPVPLARYYEQYF
TGTGCCAGCTCACCAGTCCCACTAGCACGATACTACGAGCAGTACTTC
>TRBJ2-2|TRBV13|-|-
CASSIRNKNTGELFF
TGTGCCAGCAGCATCAGAAACAAGAACACCGGGGAGCTGTTTTTT
>TRBJ2-2|TRBV9|-|-
CASSVESYTGELFF
TGTGCCAGCAGCGTAGAATCCTACACCGGGGAGCTGTTTTTT
>TRBJ2-1|TRBV7-9|-|TRBD2
CASSSVAGLSYNEQFF
TGTGCCAGCAGTTCTGTAGCGGGACTCTCCTACAATGAGCAGTTCTTC
>TRBJ2-3|TRBV29-1|-|-
CSVEGGLGTDTQYF
TGCAGCGTTGAAGGAGGCCTGGGCACAGATACGCAGTATTTT